Each of the 19 T cell receptor beta chains below was sequenced from the same sample in a study of cytomegalovirus exposure and HLA in healthy donors. PCR used 60 Vbeta primers and 13 Jbeta primers. This table comes from immunoSEQ multiplex PCR, and its TCRdb copy is limited to in-frame clones, with some not included. The sample has about 78,000 clones. Input material: PBMCs. The receptors derive from a female donor in good health and CMV-seropositive.

The chain recombines TRBV6-6 with TRBJ1-2; a possible D gene is TRBD1 (5 bases). V lost 6 bases to trimming and J lost 0 bases, with 5 bases between them. The germline V gene encodes CDR1 MNHNY and CDR2 SVGAGI (reference sequence). CDR3 size: 12 residues. The CDR3 sequence: CASRTANYGYTF. Written as DNA, the CDR3 is TGTGCCAGCAGGACAGCTAACTATGGCTACACCTTC.

The CDR3 DNA reads TGTGCCAGCAGCTTTGTCAGGGACACTGAAGCTTTCTTT. Its translation: CASSFVRDTEAFF. V usage is TRBV11-2 and J usage is TRBJ1-1; maybe TRBD1 (5 bases). V lost 3 bases, J lost 3 bases, and 8 bases lay in between. The CDR3 length is 13 residues. The germline gives CDR1 SGHAT, CDR2 FQNNGV.

The chain combines TRBV18 with TRBJ1-4; unclear D gene. Deletions cut 2 bases from V and 5 bases from J, with 6 bases between. The CDR3 extends over 13 amino acids. Germline CDR1 reads KGHSH; CDR2 reads LQKENI. The CDR3 here is CASSPGLNEKLFF. The CDR3 coding sequence is TGTGCCAGCTCACCAGGGCTCAATGAAAAACTGTTTTTT.

This chain links TRBV5-4 with TRBJ2-3, with 7 nucleotides matching TRBD1. V shed 5 bases and J 0 bases; nucleotides not matched to a gene: 9. This CDR3 comprises 16 residues. Germline V gene lookup returns CDR1 SGHNT and CDR2 YYREEE (reference sequence). The CDR3 DNA reads as TGTGCCAGCAGTCCCGGGACAGCTACTAGCACAGATACGCAGTATTTT. It codes for CASSPGTATSTDTQYF.

The CDR3 loop is CASSGLAEETQYF. CDR3 coding DNA: TGTGCCAGTAGCGGACTAGCGGAAGAGACCCAGTACTTC. The rearrangement uses TRBV19 and TRBJ2-5; 10 positions agree with TRBD2. V lost 6 bases and J lost 3; bases outside the gene matches: 1. There are 13 residues in the CDR3. Germline V gene sequence: CDR1 LNHDA, CDR2 SQIVND (reference sequence).

The genes are TRBV4-2 and TRBJ2-7; 9 nucleotides align to TRBD2. V gave up 0 bases and J gave up 4 bases; unmatched junction bases: 4. Per the germline V gene, CDR1 is LGHNA and CDR2 is YNFKEQ. The CDR3 is made up of 15 amino acids. The DNA for the CDR3 is TGTGCCAGCAGCCAAGAGGGGACTAGCAGTTACGAGCAGTACTTC. It specifies CASSQEGTSSYEQYF.

CDR3 amino acids: CASSPDWTVGNTIYF. Here the CDR3 DNA reads TGTGCCAGCAGCCCAGATTGGACAGTTGGAAACACCATATATTTT. The J gene is TRBJ1-3, the V gene TRBV6-1; D might be TRBD1 (6 bases). The CDR3 contains 15 residues. Germline values: CDR1 MNHNS, CDR2 SASEGT. The V and J ends lost 6 bases and 3 bases respectively, with 15 bases between them.

The V call is TRBV15, the J call TRBJ1-5; 7 bases are shared with TRBD1. CDR1 LNHNV and CDR2 YYDKDF come from the germline V gene (reference sequence). V gave up 5 bases and J gave up 14 bases; unmatched junction bases: 12. The CDR3 loop spans 13 amino acids. The CDR3 loop is CATSGAGGRRKHF. The CDR3 nucleotides read TGTGCCACCAGCGGGGCAGGGGGACGGCGGAAGCATTTT. Complete variable domain (other parts from reference TRBV15 and TRBJ1-5): DAMVIQNPRYQVTQFGKPVTLSCSQTLNHNVMYWYQQKSSQAPKLLFHYYDKDFNNEADTPDNFQSRRPNTSFCFLDIRSPGLGDTAMYLCATSGAGGRRKHFGDGTRLSIL.

The chain employs TRBV19 and TRBJ1-1; 11 bases fit TRBD1. V lost 5 bases, J lost 8 bases, and 16 bases stayed unmatched. The germline CDR1 and CDR2 sequences are LNHDA and SQIVND (reference sequence). The CDR3 extends over 17 amino acids. The CDR3 loop reads CASSPPGQGGPFPEAFF. In nucleotides, the CDR3 is TGTGCCAGTAGTCCCCCGGGACAGGGGGGCCCCTTCCCGGAAGCTTTCTTT.

The rearrangement uses TRBV30 and TRBJ2-7, with D tentatively TRBD1 (6 bases). The germline V gene encodes CDR1 GTSNPN and CDR2 SVGIG (reference sequence). The ends were cut back, 7 bases at V and 0 bases at J, with 19 bases in the middle. The CDR3 has 15 residues. CDR3 protein: CASDTGTNDSYEQYF. The CDR3 nucleotides read TGTGCCTCAGATACCGGGACAAACGACTCCTACGAGCAGTACTTC.

J is TRBJ2-2 and V is TRBV28, with 12 bases matching TRBD2. This CDR3 comprises 19 residues. V was clipped by 6 bases and J by 3 bases; unmatched bases: 14. Germline lookup yields CDR1 MDHEN and CDR2 SYDVKM. In nucleotides, the CDR3 is TGTGCCAGCAGCTCAGTGATACGAGGACTAGCGGGATACACCGGGGAGCTGTTTTTT. Protein: CASSSVIRGLAGYTGELFF.

V and J are TRBV6-1 and TRBJ1-1; tentative D call: TRBD1 (6 bases). The germline CDR1 and CDR2 sequences are MNHNS and SASEGT. CDR3 size: 12 residues. V was pared by 4 bases and J by 8 bases, with 11 bases between. The CDR3 DNA follows: TGTGCCAGCAGTGCCCTCCAGGGGGAAGCTTTCTTT. It specifies CASSALQGEAFF.

The V and J genes are TRBV29-1 and TRBJ1-1; D uncertain. Trimming cost V 5 bases and J 1 base, with 5 bases left between them. The CDR3 runs to 11 residues. Germline loops: CDR1 SQVTM, CDR2 ANQGSEA. The CDR3, as DNA: TGCAGCGTTAACGGGAACACTGAAGCTTTCTTT. Translation gives CSVNGNTEAFF. The complete variable domain, with remaining parts taken from reference TRBV29-1 and TRBJ1-1, reads SAVISQKPSRDICQRGTSLTIQCQVDSQVTMMFWYRQQPGQSLTLIATANQGSEATYESGFVIDKFPISRPNLTFSTLTVSNMSPEDSSIYLCSVNGNTEAFFGQGTRLTVV.

J is TRBJ2-1 and V is TRBV6-5; 7 positions agree with TRBD2. The germline CDR1 and CDR2 sequences are MNHEY and SVGAGI. The CDR3 has 15 residues. V was clipped by 0 bases and J by 4 bases; unmatched bases: 3. CDR3 DNA: TGTGCCAGCAGTTACTCGGGACTACTATACAATGAGCAGTTCTTC. The encoded protein is CASSYSGLLYNEQFF.

The chain recombines TRBV19 with TRBJ1-5; a weak D match, TRBD1 (5 bases). The germline CDR1 and CDR2 sequences are LNHDA and SQIVND (reference sequence). Trimming took off 6 bases at V and 3 bases at J, with 15 bases between the two ends. CDR3 length equals 15 residues. CDR3 sequence (DNA): TGTGCCAGTAGGGACACAGGAACGGTCAATCAGCCCCAGCATTTT. It yields the protein CASRDTGTVNQPQHF.

This chain connects TRBV6-1 to TRBJ1-2; 12 nucleotides agree with TRBD1. The CDR3 is 15 amino acids. The V gene end was trimmed by 8 bases and the J gene end by 5 bases; junction bases not matched to a gene: 9. CDR1 is MNHNS and CDR2 is SASEGT in the germline V gene. CDR3 sequence reads: CASFGTGGSHYGYTF. CDR3 in DNA: TGTGCCAGCTTCGGGACAGGGGGCTCTCATTATGGCTACACCTTC.

The CDR3 region has the DNA TGCGCCAGCAGCCCAACCGGGAATGAGCAGTTCTTC. Encoded protein: CASSPTGNEQFF. This chain uses TRBV5-1 with TRBJ2-1; no definite D call. Trimming removed 4 bases at V and 7 bases at J, with 9 bases between. Germline V lookup: CDR1 SGHRS, CDR2 YFSETQ. This CDR3 has 12 residues.

This sequence joins TRBV30 and TRBJ1-6; TRBD1 might be the D (6 bases). This CDR3 has 13 amino acids. V was cut by 6 bases and J by 4 bases, with 10 bases left in between. Per germline, CDR1 GTSNPN and CDR2 SVGIG (reference sequence). The DNA of the CDR3 is TGTGCCTGTAGGACAGATTATAATTCACCCCTCCACTTT. This gives the protein CACRTDYNSPLHF.

This chain joins TRBV6-5 and TRBJ2-3; D not certain. The germline V gene has CDR1 MNHEY and CDR2 SVGAGI. Trimming shortened V by 0 bases and J by 5 bases, and 6 bases separated the two germline ends. This CDR3 comprises 13 residues. DNA of the CDR3: TGTGCCAGCAGTTACTCGTCGGGAGATACGCAGTATTTT. It codes for CASSYSSGDTQYF.